The sequence of this T cell receptor (beta chain) was determined in a study of blood T cell repertoires in COVID-19. Study-level background: Samples representing acute and convalescent COVID-19 were sourced from the United States, Italy and Spain.

The length of the CDR3 is 16 residues. V trimming: 5 bases; J trimming: 2 bases; junction bases outside the gene matches: 7. Germline V CDR1 and CDR2: SGHTS, YDEGEE. Seattle patient enrollment occurred during active infection, with longitudinal follow-up thereafter. Per the authors' pipeline: Amplified reference gene primers provided the basis for estimating nucleated cell counts. TCRdb's copy holds only in-frame clones and misses some; the assay was immunoSEQ multiplex PCR. The V and J calls and the clone size are those of that table, but D and trimming were determined from the DNA. This sample has about 150,000 clones, with roughly 84% found just once.

This sequence originates from an older woman with COVID-19, enrolled during active disease. Sequencing was carried out using peripheral blood. The V call is TRBV5-8, the J call TRBJ2-3, with 11 bases lining up with TRBD2. The CDR3 here is CASSRGTSGNTDTQYF. The CDR3 region has the DNA TGTGCCAGCAGTCGAGGGACTAGCGGCAACACAGATACGCAGTATTTT.